A single sample gave rise to the 20 T cell receptor beta chains below, sequenced in a study of blood T cells in healthy people across ages. Then a second PCR, running roughly 7 to 11 cycles, was carried out with a sample-barcoded 5' primer and a J-beta primer mix. Each CDR3 protein is one row after TCRdb ran MiXCR on the 5' RACE reads. Of approximately 290,000 distinct CDR3 sequences detected, roughly 27% appear once; the ten largest clones hold approximately 29%. Sequenced: blood. The receptors were gathered from an older woman in good health.

This clonotype occurred many times. The rearrangement links TRBV5-1 to TRBJ2-5; possibly TRBD1 for D (5 bases). Germline loops: CDR1 SGHRS, CDR2 YFSETQ. This CDR3 is built from 13 residues. Trimming shortened V by 4 bases and J by 4 bases, and 11 bases separated the two germline ends. The CDR3 coding sequence is TGCGCCAGCAGCAATCAGGGTGGAGAGACCCAGTACTTC. Translating gives CASSNQGGETQYF.

The J gene is TRBJ2-1, the V gene TRBV7-2; TRBD2 aligns across 10 bases. The CDR3 loop spans 15 amino acids. The V and J ends lost 5 bases and 4 bases, in that order; junction bases with no gene match: 5. The germline V gene encodes CDR1 SGHTA and CDR2 FQGNSA. Here the CDR3 DNA reads TGTGCCAGCAGCCGAGCTAGCGGGAGATACAATGAGCAGTTCTTC. Translating gives CASSRASGRYNEQFF.

This rearrangement joins TRBV18 to TRBJ2-3, with D maybe TRBD2 (5 bases). Germline values: CDR1 KGHSH, CDR2 LQKENI. Between the trimmed V and J ends, which lost 1 base and 2 bases, there was a span of 7 bases. There are 14 residues in the CDR3. This chain's CDR3 is CASSPRRDTDTQYF. The CDR3 DNA follows: TGTGCCAGCTCACCACGACGGGACACAGATACGCAGTATTTT.

This clonotype was seen at least ten times. The chain uses TRBV28 and TRBJ2-3; 8 nucleotides line up with TRBD1. The length of the CDR3 is 17 residues. Germline CDR1 is MDHEN and CDR2 is SYDVKM. J gave up 1 base and V 6 bases, and 12 bases lay outside the gene matches. In nucleotides, the CDR3 is TGTGCCAGCAGGCTTGGGCAGGGGGCGCGAGGCACAGATACGCAGTATTTT. Translating gives CASRLGQGARGTDTQYF.

This clonotype was seen repeatedly, ten times or more. The chain has TRBV10-3 and TRBJ1-1; D ambiguous. The CDR3 contains 14 residues. V shed 3 bases and J shed 5 bases, with 13 bases lying between them. From germline, CDR1 is ENHRY and CDR2 SYGVKD. The CDR3 coding sequence is TGTGCCATCAGTGATGCGGGCCGTAGGACTGAAGCTTTCTTT. Protein product: CAISDAGRRTEAFF.

The chain carries TRBV15 and TRBJ1-4; maybe TRBD1 (5 bases). With 1 base removed from V and 5 bases from J, the gap between germline ends came to 5 bases. The V gene's germline CDR1 is LNHNV and CDR2 YYDKDF (reference sequence). CDR3 size: 13 residues. In DNA, the CDR3 is TGTGCCACCAGCAGAGGGGGGAATGAAAAACTGTTTTTT. Protein sequence: CATSRGGNEKLFF.

This clonotype was recorded many times. The V and J genes are TRBV11-2 and TRBJ2-5; D tentatively reads TRBD1 or TRBD2 (5 bases each). The J call may not be correct, given that the DNA end is closer to TRBJ2-1. Germline V gene lookup returns CDR1 SGHAT and CDR2 FQNNGV. This CDR3 comprises 15 residues. CDR3 DNA: TGTGCCAGCAGCTTAGATATGGGACGGTGGAATGAGCAGTTCTTC. Amino acids: CASSLDMGRWNEQFF.

This clonotype was observed a handful of times. The chain carries TRBV28 and TRBJ2-1, with TRBD2 matching 8 bases. The trim removed 3 bases at V and 8 bases at J, leaving 18 bases unmatched. The CDR3 sequence is 18 residues long. CDR1 is MDHEN and CDR2 is SYDVKM in the germline V gene. CDR3 sequence reads: CASSFRLAGATQPHEQFF. The CDR3 region has the DNA TGTGCCAGCAGTTTTAGGCTAGCGGGTGCGACGCAACCCCATGAGCAGTTCTTC.

There are a few counts of this clonotype. This chain uses TRBV20-1 with TRBJ1-1; D unclear. The germline V gene has CDR1 DFQATT and CDR2 SNEGSKA (reference sequence). Trimming removed 0 bases from V and 3 bases from J, with 11 bases in between. The CDR3 length is 14 residues. The CDR3, as DNA: TGCAGTGCTAGAGATCTCGGCGGACACACTGAAGCTTTCTTT. Protein product: CSARDLGGHTEAFF.

This chain connects TRBV3-1 to TRBJ1-1; the match to TRBD1 covers 7 bases. After removal of 4 bases from V and 4 bases from J, the junction contained 6 bases not matched to a gene. Looked up from germline, CDR1 is LGHDT and CDR2 is YNNKEL (reference sequence). This CDR3 is built from 14 residues. The CDR3 DNA sequence: TGTGCCAGCAGCCGACGACAGGGTGGCACTGAAGCTTTCTTT. Its translation is CASSRRQGGTEAFF.

CDR3 DNA sequence: TGCAGTGCTAGCCCGGGACCCGCGAACACTGAAGCTTTCTTT. This gives the protein CSASPGPANTEAFF. The chain couples TRBV20-1 to TRBJ1-1; D possibly corresponds to TRBD1 (5 bases). Looked up from germline, CDR1 is DFQATT and CDR2 is SNEGSKA (reference sequence). V dropped 3 bases and J dropped 1 base, with 12 bases sitting between them. The CDR3 extends over 14 amino acids.

This clonotype was seen a few times. This chain links TRBV29-1 with TRBJ1-2; 10 bases agree with TRBD1. V lost 6 bases and J lost 7; bases outside the gene matches: 5. The CDR3 has 12 residues. CDR1 is SQVTM and CDR2 is ANQGSEA in the germline V gene. The CDR3: CSVPDRGLGYTF. The CDR3 bases are TGCAGCGTACCAGACAGGGGGCTTGGCTACACCTTC.

This clonotype was detected only a few times. The chain couples TRBV7-9 to TRBJ2-7; TRBD2 aligns across 8 bases. Germline-derived CDR1 and CDR2 are SEHNR and FQNEAQ (reference sequence). V lost 5 bases and J lost 4; bases outside the gene matches: 10. The CDR3 consists of 15 residues. The CDR3 loop is CASSAFGGGRYEQYF. CDR3 coding DNA: TGTGCCAGCAGCGCATTTGGGGGCGGGAGGTACGAGCAGTACTTC.

The chain recombines TRBV13 with TRBJ2-4; tentative D call: TRBD1 (5 bases). Germline V gene lookup returns CDR1 PRHDT and CDR2 FYEKMQ (reference sequence). The CDR3 runs to 14 residues. Trimming cost V 1 base and J 7 bases, with 11 bases left between them. The CDR3 sequence: CASSLEGLANIQYF. The CDR3 bases are TGTGCCAGCAGCTTAGAGGGGCTCGCGAACATTCAGTACTTC.

CDR3 nucleotides: TGTGCCAGCACTGGACTAGCGGGGAGGGATACGCAGTATTTT. Its protein is CASTGLAGRDTQYF. V and J are TRBV6-6 and TRBJ2-3, with 12 bases matching TRBD2. V was pared by 7 bases and J by 6 bases, with 5 bases of the junction left unmatched. The CDR3 contains 14 residues. Germline CDR1 reads MNHNY; CDR2 reads SVGAGI (reference sequence).

This clonotype was observed a handful of times. The genes are TRBV3-1 and TRBJ2-5, with 10 nucleotides matching TRBD2. Trimming took 8 bases from V and 5 from J; bases not matched to a gene: 8. This CDR3 contains 14 residues. Germline V gives CDR1 LGHDT, CDR2 YNNKEL (reference sequence). CDR3 amino acids: CASAPSGSWETQYF. DNA for the CDR3: TGTGCCAGCGCCCCTAGCGGGAGTTGGGAGACCCAGTACTTC.

This clonotype was observed a few times. CDR3 in amino acids: CASSPGTGGETQYF. CDR3 coding DNA: TGTGCCAGCAGCCCAGGGACAGGGGGTGAGACCCAGTACTTC. The chain carries TRBV3-1 and TRBJ2-5, with TRBD1 identical over 11 bases. Germline lookup yields CDR1 LGHDT and CDR2 YNNKEL (reference sequence). V lost 4 bases, J lost 5 bases, and 3 bases stayed unmatched. CDR3 size: 14 residues.

This clonotype was seen a handful of times. V and J are TRBV20-1 and TRBJ2-3; D gene ambiguous. Per germline, CDR1 DFQATT and CDR2 SNEGSKA (reference sequence). V lost 5 bases and J lost 4, with 10 bases in between. CDR3 length: 12 amino acids. The chain's CDR3 is CSALLYPDTQYF. The CDR3 coding sequence is TGCAGTGCTCTCCTATACCCAGATACGCAGTATTTT.

The chain joins TRBV29-1 to TRBJ2-5, with TRBD1 identical over 8 bases. The end of the DNA is better explained by TRBJ2-1, so the J call may be wrong. This CDR3 has 15 residues. Germline assignment: CDR1 SQVTM and CDR2 ANQGSEA. This chain's CDR3 is CSAGLAGGLQNEQFF. The CDR3 coding sequence is TGCAGCGCCGGACTGGCAGGGGGCCTTCAAAATGAGCAGTTCTTC.

This clonotype was counted only a few times. This rearrangement joins TRBV5-1 to TRBJ2-5, with 10 bases that match TRBD2. Germline CDR1 reads SGHRS; CDR2 reads YFSETQ. V shed 0 bases and J 4 bases; nucleotides not matched to a gene: 12. CDR3 length equals 18 residues. CDR3 protein: CASSLAGGTSGISETQYF. CDR3 in DNA: TGCGCCAGCAGCTTGGCCGGGGGTACTAGCGGGATATCAGAGACCCAGTACTTC.